This TCR beta chain was captured in a study of T cell repertoires in cytomegalovirus infection. Study-wide background: Peptides in the study included HLA-C-restricted and HLA-B-restricted CMV epitopes. Public TCR beta signatures were indicative of both CMV infection and a matching HLA type.

TCRdb re-called the reads with MiXCR, one entry per CDR3 protein. The table lists approximately 470,000 distinct CDR3 sequences, roughly 42% of them singletons, with 40% to 50% in the top ten. For this clonotype: The antigen is undetermined.

The CDR3 has 14 amino acids. Trimming removed 5 bases at V and 6 bases at J, with 13 bases between. Germline V gene sequence: CDR1 MNHNS, CDR2 SASEGT. Study-level points and caveats: CMV-specific TCR beta clonotypes restricted by HLA-C dominated the ex vivo response.

J is TRBJ1-4 and V is TRBV6-1; weak D call: TRBD1 (6 bases). The sequences come from cultured PBMCs, collected from culture after CMV antigen stimulation. The sequence came from a human donor in good health (CMV status not recorded). Some clones in this sample may be carry-over from other donors' samples. CDR3: CASSLGGGDEKLFF. CDR3 in DNA: TGTGCCAGCAGTTTAGGGGGGGGCGATGAAAAACTGTTTTTT.